These 29 T cell receptor beta chains came from one sample sequenced in a study of Graves' ophthalmopathy and Graves' hyperthyroidism. CDR3 regions of TCR beta were amplified from RNA transcripts. HTBI-primed first-round RT-PCR preceded second-round multiplex PCR. Each CDR3 protein is one row after TCRdb ran MiXCR on the multiplex PCR reads. The sample consists of roughly 700,000 distinct CDR3 sequences, approximately 40% of them appearing once. Sequenced material: peripheral blood. The origin of the receptors is an adult man with Graves' ophthalmopathy.

The gene calls are TRBV7-9 and TRBJ1-1; D unclear. CDR3 length equals 13 residues. Trimming took off 3 bases at V and 10 bases at J, with 15 bases between the two ends. Germline V lookup: CDR1 SEHNR, CDR2 FQNEAQ (reference sequence). Here the CDR3 reads CASSFPVLRSAFF. CDR3 in DNA: TGTGCCAGCAGCTTTCCCGTACTGCGTTCAGCTTTCTTT.

V and J are TRBV7-2 and TRBJ1-2, with 8 nucleotides matching TRBD1. The V and J ends lost 1 base and 11 bases, in that order; junction bases with no gene match: 6. CDR3 length: 13 amino acids. CDR1 and CDR2 (germline): SGHTA, FQGNSA. The DNA of the CDR3 is TGTGCCAGCAGCTTAGGTGGACAGGGATGGTACACCTTC. As protein: CASSLGGQGWYTF.

Turning to this clonotype: A much larger clone differs by one base, so this may be a read error. This chain joins TRBV7-9 and TRBJ1-2; 8 bases fit TRBD1. Germline assignment: CDR1 SEHNR and CDR2 FQNEAQ (reference sequence). The CDR3 sequence is 16 residues long. The DNA of the CDR3 is TGTGCCAGCGGCTTAGTCCCGAGACAGGGGAACTATGGCTACACCTTC. As protein: CASGLVPRQGNYGYTF.

This clonotype was counted a few times. This chain uses TRBV20-1 with TRBJ2-7; D is possibly TRBD1 (5 bases). CDR1 DFQATT and CDR2 SNEGSKA come from the germline V gene (reference sequence). CDR3 length equals 14 residues. Trimming cost V 1 base and J 7 bases, with 17 bases left between them. The DNA of the CDR3 is TGCAGTGCTAGAGTCCCCTCTGAGAACAGGGAGCAGTACTTC. Translating gives CSARVPSENREQYF.

This clonotype was picked up many times. The V and J genes are TRBV2 and TRBJ1-1; 7 bases are a match to TRBD1. Germline CDR1 is SNHLY and CDR2 is FYNNEI. With 4 bases clipped from V and 2 bases from J, the junction kept 4 bases outside the gene matches. This CDR3 is 14 amino acids long. CDR3 sequence (DNA): TGTGCCAGCAGTGCGGACAGGTATAACACTGAAGCTTTCTTT. This gives the protein CASSADRYNTEAFF. Full variable domain (rest looked up from reference TRBV2 and TRBJ1-1): EPEVTQTPSHQVTQMGQEVILRCVPISNHLYFYWYRQILGQKVEFLVSFYNNEISEKSEIFDDQFSVERPDGSNFTLKIRSTKLEDSAMYFCASSADRYNTEAFFGQGTRLTVV.

This clonotype has a count of ten or more. An end of the junction differs from the germline gene, which may be a read error. The genes are TRBV7-9 and TRBJ1-1; 9 nucleotides agree with TRBD1. CDR1 SEHNR and CDR2 FQNEAQ come from the germline V gene (reference sequence). The CDR3 contains 14 residues. In DNA form, the CDR3 reads TGTGCCAGCAGATTAGATGTGGGACAGGGTGAAGCTTTCTTT. Translating it yields CASRLDVGQGEAFF. Complete variable domain (other parts from reference TRBV7-9 and TRBJ1-1): DTGVSQNPRHKITKRGQNVTFRCDPISEHNRLYWYRQTLGQGPEFLTYFQNEAQLEKSRLLSDRFSAERPKGSFSTLEIQRTEQGDSAMYLCASRLDVGQGEAFFGQGTRLTVV.

In its sample, this clonotype was seen once. The conserved final phenylalanine or tryptophan is absent from the CDR3, which likely points to a read error. This chain joins TRBV29-1 and TRBJ1-2; D perhaps matches TRBD1 (6 bases). The CDR3 has 12 amino acids. Germline V gene data show CDR1 as SQVTM and CDR2 as ANQGSEA. V was clipped by 8 bases and J by 7 bases, with 17 bases between them. CDR3 loop: CSFVGGGFGYTS. CDR3 in DNA: TGCAGCTTTGTCGGGGGCGGCTTTGGCTACACCTCC.

The chain employs TRBV25-1 and TRBJ1-2; 7 bases map to TRBD1. Germline assignment: CDR1 MGHDK and CDR2 SYGVNS. The CDR3 totals 11 residues. With V trimmed by 8 bases and J by 6 bases, 3 bases remained unmatched. This CDR3 is CASDQGDGYTF. CDR3 DNA sequence: TGTGCCAGCGATCAGGGGGATGGCTACACCTTC.

The chain links TRBV2 to TRBJ1-5; 9 positions match TRBD1. The length of the CDR3 is 14 residues. The germline V gene encodes CDR1 SNHLY and CDR2 FYNNEI. Trimming removed 11 bases from V and 5 bases from J; junction bases left unmatched: 10. The CDR3 is CAGTGKASDQPQHF. The CDR3 region has the DNA TGTGCCGGGACAGGGAAGGCGTCAGATCAGCCCCAGCATTTT.

The chain joins TRBV20-1 to TRBJ2-7, with unresolved D. The V end lost 5 bases, the J end lost 5 bases, and 13 bases lay between the germline ends. The length of the CDR3 is 12 residues. In germline, CDR1 is DFQATT, CDR2 SNEGSKA (reference sequence). DNA of the CDR3: TGCAGTGCTGGCCCGCAACGGAACGAGCAGTACTTC. This encodes CSAGPQRNEQYF.

Ten or more counts support this clonotype. This chain uses TRBV15 with TRBJ2-5; D not resolved. The V and J ends lost 1 base and 2 bases respectively, with 17 bases between them. The CDR3 contains 17 residues. In germline, CDR1 is LNHNV, CDR2 YYDKDF (reference sequence). The CDR3 spells CATSRGEFDWQQETQYF. The CDR3 DNA reads as TGTGCCACCAGCAGAGGAGAATTTGACTGGCAACAAGAGACCCAGTACTTC.

V usage is TRBV29-1 and J usage is TRBJ2-3; tentatively, D is TRBD1 (5 bases). This CDR3 is built from 14 residues. The V gene's germline CDR1 is SQVTM and CDR2 ANQGSEA. V lost 8 bases to trimming and J lost 0 bases, with 15 bases between them. This CDR3 is CSIKVQGSTDTQYF. CDR3 DNA: TGCAGCATAAAAGTGCAGGGTAGCACAGATACGCAGTATTTT.

The chain carries TRBV2 and TRBJ2-7; TRBD1 is a possible D gene (6 bases). The germline gives CDR1 SNHLY, CDR2 FYNNEI. V dropped 6 bases and J dropped 7 bases, with 13 bases sitting between them. The CDR3 has 12 residues. CDR3 sequence reads: CASSQQGREQYF. DNA of the CDR3: TGTGCCAGCAGCCAACAGGGACGGGAGCAGTACTTC.

The sample holds many counts of this clonotype. The rearrangement uses TRBV20-1 and TRBJ1-2, with D unresolved. The CDR3 is 11 amino acids. In germline, CDR1 is DFQATT, CDR2 SNEGSKA (reference sequence). The V end was cut by 7 bases, the J end by 6 bases, with 12 bases between. The CDR3 loop reads CSVMRRDGYTF. CDR3 sequence (DNA): TGCAGTGTCATGAGGCGGGATGGCTACACCTTC.

This chain joins TRBV2 and TRBJ1-3, with D possibly being TRBD1 (5 bases). This CDR3 has 14 amino acids. The V and J ends lost 4 bases and 7 bases respectively, with 14 bases between them. Germline values: CDR1 SNHLY, CDR2 FYNNEI. Here the CDR3 DNA reads TGTGCCAGCAGTGCGGACGGAGGGGCGAACACCATATATTTT. Its translation: CASSADGGANTIYF.

J is TRBJ1-2 and V is TRBV27; D perhaps matches TRBD1 (5 bases). V gave up 2 bases and J gave up 8 bases, with 12 bases separating them. Germline V gene lookup returns CDR1 MNHEY and CDR2 SMNVEV (reference sequence). The CDR3 extends over 13 amino acids. Here the CDR3 reads CASSLARDKGYTF. The CDR3 nucleotides read TGTGCCAGCAGTTTAGCCAGGGATAAGGGCTACACCTTC.

The rearrangement links TRBV6-6 to TRBJ2-2, with D hard to call. Germline V gene sequence: CDR1 MNHNY, CDR2 SVGAGI (reference sequence). The CDR3 extends over 13 amino acids. Trimming shortened V by 7 bases and J by 3 bases, and 9 bases separated the two germline ends. Here the CDR3 reads CASTEVDTGELFF. In nucleotides, the CDR3 is TGTGCCAGCACCGAGGTGGACACCGGGGAGCTGTTTTTT.

This clonotype appeared a few times. The CDR3 loop reads CASSPYPRQGGAEAFF. CDR3 bases: TGTGCCAGCAGCCCCTACCCCCGACAGGGGGGCGCTGAAGCTTTCTTT. This chain links TRBV2 with TRBJ1-1, with 9 bases aligning to TRBD1. The CDR3 length is 16 residues. Trimming at V came to 6 bases and at J to 6 bases, leaving 14 bases not matched to a gene. Germline V CDR1 and CDR2: SNHLY, FYNNEI. The complete variable domain, with remaining parts taken from reference TRBV2 and TRBJ1-1, reads EPEVTQTPSHQVTQMGQEVILRCVPISNHLYFYWYRQILGQKVEFLVSFYNNEISEKSEIFDDQFSVERPDGSNFTLKIRSTKLEDSAMYFCASSPYPRQGGAEAFFGQGTRLTVV.

This clonotype has at least ten counts. The chain combines TRBV7-9 with TRBJ1-1, with no clear D. Trimming removed 1 base at V and 3 bases at J, with 12 bases between. The CDR3 has 15 amino acids. CDR1 SEHNR and CDR2 FQNEAQ come from the germline V gene (reference sequence). The CDR3 loop is CASSLGGGYHTEAFF. For the CDR3, the DNA is TGTGCCAGCAGCTTAGGTGGAGGGTATCACACTGAAGCTTTCTTT.

This clonotype was counted many times. The chain joins TRBV7-9 to TRBJ2-7; D not resolved. This CDR3 is 15 amino acids long. V dropped 5 bases and J dropped 1 base, with 15 bases sitting between them. Germline CDR1 reads SEHNR; CDR2 reads FQNEAQ (reference sequence). The CDR3 DNA sequence: TGTGCCAGCAGCCATCCGGACGGAAAGTCCTACGAGCAGTACTTC. It codes for CASSHPDGKSYEQYF.

This clonotype was observed a single time. This chain joins TRBV15 and TRBJ1-4; 7 positions match TRBD1. There are 15 residues in the CDR3. Germline CDR1 is LNHNV and CDR2 is YYDKDF (reference sequence). V lost 1 base to trimming and J lost 8 bases; unmatched junction nucleotides: 7. CDR3 amino acids: CATSRAVTGKEKLFF. DNA of the CDR3: TGTGCCACCAGCAGAGCGGTGACAGGGAAGGAAAAACTGTTTTTT.

This clonotype was counted ten times or more. V gene TRBV5-1 combines with J gene TRBJ1-6; D gene ambiguous. CDR3 size: 13 residues. CDR1 is SGHRS, CDR2 YFSETQ, per germline. Trimming stripped 0 bases from V and 9 bases from J, with 7 bases between. Here the CDR3 reads CASSLDRFSPLHF. The CDR3 coding sequence is TGCGCCAGCAGCTTGGACAGATTTTCACCCCTCCACTTT.

This clonotype was recorded many times. The CDR3 region is CATSRERGAFEAFF. CDR3 sequence (DNA): TGTGCCACCAGCAGAGAGAGAGGGGCCTTTGAAGCTTTCTTT. The J gene is TRBJ1-1, the V gene TRBV15, with D maybe TRBD1 (5 bases). Germline V gene lookup returns CDR1 LNHNV and CDR2 YYDKDF (reference sequence). The CDR3 extends over 14 amino acids. V lost 0 bases and J lost 7, with 12 bases in between.

The V gene is TRBV2, the J gene TRBJ1-2; the match to TRBD1 covers 9 bases. After removal of 6 bases from V and 5 bases from J, the junction contained 7 bases not matched to a gene. Germline lookup yields CDR1 SNHLY and CDR2 FYNNEI. There are 14 residues in the CDR3. In DNA form, the CDR3 reads TGTGCCAGCAGCCCGATACAGGGGGCTTATGGCTACACCTTC. It encodes CASSPIQGAYGYTF. Combining the CDR3 with reference TRBV2 and TRBJ1-2 gives the whole variable domain EPEVTQTPSHQVTQMGQEVILRCVPISNHLYFYWYRQILGQKVEFLVSFYNNEISEKSEIFDDQFSVERPDGSNFTLKIRSTKLEDSAMYFCASSPIQGAYGYTFGSGTRLTVV.

This clonotype was observed a handful of times. V gene TRBV6-6 combines with J gene TRBJ2-3, with D possibly being TRBD1 (5 bases). Germline lookup yields CDR1 MNHNY and CDR2 SVGAGI (reference sequence). There are 15 residues in the CDR3. V lost 8 bases and J lost 0, with 15 bases in between. The CDR3 sequence: CASARRQTSTDTQYF. CDR3 DNA: TGTGCCAGCGCACGCAGACAGACTAGCACAGATACGCAGTATTTT.

In this sample, this clonotype turned up many times. The rearrangement uses TRBV29-1 and TRBJ1-3; D remains unclear. This CDR3 region has 13 residues. V was clipped by 5 bases and J by 3 bases, with 11 bases between them. Germline CDR1 SQVTM, CDR2 ANQGSEA. The CDR3: CSVRPGLGNTIYF. DNA of the CDR3: TGCAGCGTTCGGCCAGGACTTGGAAACACCATATATTTT. Supplemented by reference TRBV29-1 and TRBJ1-3, the full variable domain reads SAVISQKPSRDICQRGTSLTIQCQVDSQVTMMFWYRQQPGQSLTLIATANQGSEATYESGFVIDKFPISRPNLTFSTLTVSNMSPEDSSIYLCSVRPGLGNTIYFGEGSWLTVV.

This chain uses TRBV10-2 with TRBJ2-7; unclear D gene. This CDR3 is built from 14 residues. The germline V and J ends were trimmed by 2 bases and 4 bases, with 12 bases remaining between them. Germline values: CDR1 WSHSY, CDR2 SAAADI. CDR3 sequence reads: CASSEEASLYEQYF. Written as DNA, the CDR3 is TGCGCCAGCAGTGAGGAAGCTAGTTTGTACGAGCAGTACTTC.

This clonotype has just a few counts. An end of the junction does not agree with germline; a read error may underlie this. This sequence joins TRBV9 and TRBJ1-2; D may be TRBD1 (6 bases). The CDR3 has 18 residues. Germline lookup yields CDR1 SGDLS and CDR2 YYNGEE. In DNA form, the CDR3 reads TGTGCCAGCAGCGTAGGAGGGGTCCATCTTAGGGGGAACTCTGGCTACACCTTC. This codes for CASSVGGVHLRGNSGYTF.

As to this clonotype: Compared with germline, one end of the junction differs, possibly owing to a read error. J is TRBJ1-5 and V is TRBV14; no reliable D call. This CDR3 is 16 amino acids long. Germline values: CDR1 SGHDN, CDR2 FVKESK. The CDR3 loop reads CAGSQARGSSNQPQHF. The DNA for the CDR3 is TGTGCCGGCAGCCAAGCCCGGGGATCTAGCAATCAGCCCCAGCATTTT.